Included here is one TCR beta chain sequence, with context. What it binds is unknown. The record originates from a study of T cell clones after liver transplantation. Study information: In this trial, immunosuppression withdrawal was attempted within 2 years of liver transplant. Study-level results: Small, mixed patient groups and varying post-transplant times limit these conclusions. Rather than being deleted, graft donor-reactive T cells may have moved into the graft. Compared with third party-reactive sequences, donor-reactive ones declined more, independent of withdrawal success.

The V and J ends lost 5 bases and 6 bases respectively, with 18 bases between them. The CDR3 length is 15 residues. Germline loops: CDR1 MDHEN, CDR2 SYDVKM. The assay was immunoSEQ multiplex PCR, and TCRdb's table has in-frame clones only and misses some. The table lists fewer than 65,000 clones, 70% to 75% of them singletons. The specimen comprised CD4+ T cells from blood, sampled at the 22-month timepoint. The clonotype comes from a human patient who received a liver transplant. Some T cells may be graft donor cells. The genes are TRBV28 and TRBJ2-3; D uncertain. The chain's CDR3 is CASSPHPTLADTQYF. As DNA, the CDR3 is TGTGCCAGCAGTCCCCATCCAACACTGGCCGATACGCAGTATTTT.